The sample holds many counts of the clone carrying this T cell receptor beta chain. Its antigen remains unknown. This specimen comes from a study of metastatic and nonmetastatic thyroid tumors. Study in general: Thyroid patients, malignant and benign, had repertoires compared across blood and tumor or nodule tissue. General study findings and limits: Significantly greater TCR beta diversity was reportedly found in malignant thyroid tumors than in benign nodules (in blood and tumor).

TCRdb reprocessed the PCR reads using MiXCR. The profile shows roughly 58,000 clones, 4% to 4.5% of them singletons. No treatment of any kind had been given to any patient before thyroid surgery. V shed 5 bases and J shed 2 bases, with 16 bases lying between them. Germline CDR1 reads MDHEN; CDR2 reads SYDVKM. This CDR3 contains 16 residues. The specimen sequenced was blood. J is TRBJ2-1 and V is TRBV28; the D gene is possibly TRBD1 (6 bases). The receptor was derived from a female donor with papillary thyroid cancer or a benign thyroid nodule (not recorded which). Some clones in this sample may be carry-over from other donors' samples. DNA for the CDR3: TGTGCCAGCAGTCCCATGGACAGTTGGGCCTACAATGAGCAGTTCTTC. Translated, it gives CASSPMDSWAYNEQFF. Full variable domain (missing parts from reference TRBV28 and TRBJ2-1): DVKVTQSSRYLVKRTGEKVFLECVQDMDHENMFWYRQDPGLGLRLIYFSYDVKMKEKGDIPEGYSVSREKKERFSLILESASTNQTSMYLCASSPMDSWAYNEQFFGPGTRLTVL.